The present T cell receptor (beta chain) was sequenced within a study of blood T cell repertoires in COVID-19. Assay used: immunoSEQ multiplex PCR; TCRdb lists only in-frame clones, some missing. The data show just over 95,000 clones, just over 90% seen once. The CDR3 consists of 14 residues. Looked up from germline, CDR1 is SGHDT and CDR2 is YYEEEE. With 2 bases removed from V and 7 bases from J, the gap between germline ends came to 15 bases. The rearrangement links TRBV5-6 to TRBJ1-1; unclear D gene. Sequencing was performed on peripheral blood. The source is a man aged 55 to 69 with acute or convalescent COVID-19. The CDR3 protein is CASSFVRAGVEAFF. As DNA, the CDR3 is TGTGCCAGCAGCTTTGTCCGCGCAGGCGTTGAAGCTTTCTTT. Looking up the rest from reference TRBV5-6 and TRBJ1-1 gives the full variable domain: DAGVTQSPTHLIKTRGQQVTLRCSPKSGHDTVSWYQQALGQGPQFIFQYYEEEERQRGNFPDRFSGHQFPNYSSELNVNALLLGDSALYLCASSFVRAGVEAFFGQGTRLTVV.